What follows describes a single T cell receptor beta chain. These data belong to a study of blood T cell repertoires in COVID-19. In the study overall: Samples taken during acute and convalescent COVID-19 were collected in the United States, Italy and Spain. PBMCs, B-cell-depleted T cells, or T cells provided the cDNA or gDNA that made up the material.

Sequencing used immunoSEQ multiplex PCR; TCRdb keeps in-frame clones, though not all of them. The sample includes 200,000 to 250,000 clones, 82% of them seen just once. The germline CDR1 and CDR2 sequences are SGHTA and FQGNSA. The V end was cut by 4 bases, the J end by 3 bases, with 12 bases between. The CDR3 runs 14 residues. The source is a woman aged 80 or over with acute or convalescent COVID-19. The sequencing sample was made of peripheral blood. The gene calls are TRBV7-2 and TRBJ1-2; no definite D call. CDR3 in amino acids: CASSSVRADYGYTF. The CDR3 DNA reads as TGTGCCAGCAGCTCAGTGCGGGCAGACTATGGCTACACCTTC.